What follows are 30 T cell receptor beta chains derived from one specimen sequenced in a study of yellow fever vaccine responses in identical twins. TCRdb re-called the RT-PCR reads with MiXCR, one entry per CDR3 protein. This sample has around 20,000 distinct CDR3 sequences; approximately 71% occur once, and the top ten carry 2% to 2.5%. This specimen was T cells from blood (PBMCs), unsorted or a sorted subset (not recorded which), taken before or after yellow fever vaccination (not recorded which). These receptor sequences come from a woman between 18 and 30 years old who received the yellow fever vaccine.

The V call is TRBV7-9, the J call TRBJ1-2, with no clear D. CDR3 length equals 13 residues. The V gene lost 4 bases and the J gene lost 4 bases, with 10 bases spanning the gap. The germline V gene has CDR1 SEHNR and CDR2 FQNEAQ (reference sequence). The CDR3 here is CASSSPGTYGYTF. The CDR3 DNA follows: TGTGCCAGCAGCTCCCCGGGTACCTATGGCTACACCTTC.

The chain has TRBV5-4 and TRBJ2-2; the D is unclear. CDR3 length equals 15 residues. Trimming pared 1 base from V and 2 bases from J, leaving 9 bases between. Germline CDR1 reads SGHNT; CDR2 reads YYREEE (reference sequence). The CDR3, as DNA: TGTGCCAGCAGCTTGTTTCACGAAAACACCGGGGAGCTGTTTTTT. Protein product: CASSLFHENTGELFF.

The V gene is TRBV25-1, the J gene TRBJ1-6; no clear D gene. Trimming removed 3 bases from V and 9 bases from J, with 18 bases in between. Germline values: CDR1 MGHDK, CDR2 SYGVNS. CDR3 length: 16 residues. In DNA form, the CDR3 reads TGTGCCAGCAGTGATTCGTCGGCATTGGGGATTTCACCCCTCCACTTT. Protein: CASSDSSALGISPLHF.

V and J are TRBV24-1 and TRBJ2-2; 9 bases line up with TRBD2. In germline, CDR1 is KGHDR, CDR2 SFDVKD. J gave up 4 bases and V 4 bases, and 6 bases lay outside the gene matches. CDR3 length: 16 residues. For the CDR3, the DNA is TGTGCCACCAGTGACACCGGGACTAGCCCCACCGGGGAGCTGTTTTTT. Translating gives CATSDTGTSPTGELFF.

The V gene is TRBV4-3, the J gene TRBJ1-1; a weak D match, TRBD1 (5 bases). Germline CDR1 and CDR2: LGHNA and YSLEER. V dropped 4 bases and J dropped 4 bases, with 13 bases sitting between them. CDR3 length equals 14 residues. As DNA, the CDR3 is TGCGCCAGCAGCCTCGGAAGGGGCGGCACTGAAGCTTTCTTT. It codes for CASSLGRGGTEAFF.

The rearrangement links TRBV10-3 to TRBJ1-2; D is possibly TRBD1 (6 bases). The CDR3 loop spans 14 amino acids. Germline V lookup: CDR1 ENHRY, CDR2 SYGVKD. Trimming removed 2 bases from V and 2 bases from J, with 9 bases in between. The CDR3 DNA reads TGTGCCATCAGTGAGGGGACAACCAACTATGGCTACACCTTC. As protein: CAISEGTTNYGYTF.

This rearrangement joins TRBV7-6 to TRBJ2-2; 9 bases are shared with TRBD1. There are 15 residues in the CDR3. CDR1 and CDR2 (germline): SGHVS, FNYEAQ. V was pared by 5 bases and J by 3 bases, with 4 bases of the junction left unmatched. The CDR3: CASSAGQGYTGELFF. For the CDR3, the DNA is TGTGCCAGCAGCGCGGGACAGGGTTACACCGGGGAGCTGTTTTTT. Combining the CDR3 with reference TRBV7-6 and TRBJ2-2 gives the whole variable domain GAGVSQSPRYKVTKRGQDVALRCDPISGHVSLYWYRQALGQGPEFLTYFNYEAQQDKSGLPNDRFSAERPEGSISTLTIQRTEQRDSAMYRCASSAGQGYTGELFFGEGSRLTVL.

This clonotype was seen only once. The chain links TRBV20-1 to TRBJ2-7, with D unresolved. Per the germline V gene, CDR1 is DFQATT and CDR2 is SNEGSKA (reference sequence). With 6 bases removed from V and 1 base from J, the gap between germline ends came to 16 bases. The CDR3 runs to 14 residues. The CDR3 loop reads CSAFPAQESYEQYF. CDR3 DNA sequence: TGCAGTGCCTTCCCGGCGCAGGAGTCCTACGAGCAGTACTTC.

CDR3 nucleotides: TGTGCCAGCAGCCTAGACGGGGGGGGTTCGGGCGAGCAGTACTTC. Encoded protein: CASSLDGGGSGEQYF. The chain combines TRBV11-1 with TRBJ2-7, with 8 bases identical to TRBD2. The CDR3 covers 15 residues. The V segment lost 5 bases and the J segment 6 bases; nucleotides outside the gene matches: 12. CDR1 SGHAT and CDR2 FQDESV come from the germline V gene (reference sequence).

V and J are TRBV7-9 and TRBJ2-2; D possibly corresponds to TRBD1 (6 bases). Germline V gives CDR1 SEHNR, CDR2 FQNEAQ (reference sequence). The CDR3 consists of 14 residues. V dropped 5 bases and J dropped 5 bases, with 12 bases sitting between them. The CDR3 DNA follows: TGTGCCAGCAGCCCCCCCCAGGGGACCGGGGAGCTGTTTTTT. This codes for CASSPPQGTGELFF.

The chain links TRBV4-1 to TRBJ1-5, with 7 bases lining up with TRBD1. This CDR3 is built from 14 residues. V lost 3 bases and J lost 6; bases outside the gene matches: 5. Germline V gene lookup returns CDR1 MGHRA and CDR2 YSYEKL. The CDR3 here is CASSQQGEGQPQHF. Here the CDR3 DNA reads TGCGCCAGCAGCCAGCAGGGGGAGGGTCAGCCCCAGCATTTT.

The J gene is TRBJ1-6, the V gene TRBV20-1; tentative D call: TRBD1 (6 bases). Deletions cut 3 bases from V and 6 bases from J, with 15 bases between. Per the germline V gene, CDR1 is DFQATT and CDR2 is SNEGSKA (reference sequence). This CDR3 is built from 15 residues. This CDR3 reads CSARGAVGGNSPLHF. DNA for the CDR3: TGCAGTGCTAGGGGGGCGGTGGGAGGTAATTCACCCCTCCACTTT.

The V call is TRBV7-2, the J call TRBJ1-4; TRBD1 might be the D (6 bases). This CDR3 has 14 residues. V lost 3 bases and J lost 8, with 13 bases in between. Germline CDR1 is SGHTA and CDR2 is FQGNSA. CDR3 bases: TGTGCCAGCAGCTTTAGACAGGCGGGAGAAAAACTGTTTTTT. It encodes CASSFRQAGEKLFF.

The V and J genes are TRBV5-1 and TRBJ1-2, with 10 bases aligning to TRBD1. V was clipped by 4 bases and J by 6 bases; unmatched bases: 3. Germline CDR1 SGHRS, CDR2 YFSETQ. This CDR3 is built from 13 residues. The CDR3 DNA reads TGCGCCAGCAGCAAGGGACAGGGGAATGGCTACACCTTC. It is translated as CASSKGQGNGYTF.

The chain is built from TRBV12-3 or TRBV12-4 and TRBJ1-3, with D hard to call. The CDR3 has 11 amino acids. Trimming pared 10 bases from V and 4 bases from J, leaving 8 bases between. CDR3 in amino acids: CATGVGNTIYF. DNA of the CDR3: TGTGCCACCGGAGTCGGAAACACCATATATTTT.

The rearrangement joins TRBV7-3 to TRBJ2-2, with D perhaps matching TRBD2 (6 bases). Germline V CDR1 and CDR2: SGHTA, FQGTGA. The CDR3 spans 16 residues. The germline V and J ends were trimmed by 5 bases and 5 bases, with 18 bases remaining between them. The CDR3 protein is CASSPSPRGRTGELFF. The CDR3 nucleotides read TGTGCCAGCAGCCCGTCCCCCCGAGGGAGGACCGGGGAGCTGTTTTTT.

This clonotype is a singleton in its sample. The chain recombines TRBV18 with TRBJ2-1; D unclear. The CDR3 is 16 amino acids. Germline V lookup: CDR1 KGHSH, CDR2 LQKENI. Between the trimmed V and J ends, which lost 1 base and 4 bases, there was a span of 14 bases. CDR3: CASSPQRFRLYNEQFF. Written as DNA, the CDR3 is TGTGCCAGCTCACCACAACGGTTCCGTTTATACAATGAGCAGTTCTTC.

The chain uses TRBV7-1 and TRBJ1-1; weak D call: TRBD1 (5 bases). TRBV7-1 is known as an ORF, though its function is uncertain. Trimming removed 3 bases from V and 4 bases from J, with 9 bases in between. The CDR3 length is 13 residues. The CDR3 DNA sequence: TGTGCCAGCAGCTCTTGGGGGGGCACTGAAGCTTTCTTT. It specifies CASSSWGGTEAFF.

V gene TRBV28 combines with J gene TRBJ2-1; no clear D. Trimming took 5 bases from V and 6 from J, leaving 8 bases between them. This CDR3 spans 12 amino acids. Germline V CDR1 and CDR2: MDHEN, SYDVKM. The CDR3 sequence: CASSPDGNEQFF. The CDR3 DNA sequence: TGTGCCAGCAGTCCCGACGGCAATGAGCAGTTCTTC.

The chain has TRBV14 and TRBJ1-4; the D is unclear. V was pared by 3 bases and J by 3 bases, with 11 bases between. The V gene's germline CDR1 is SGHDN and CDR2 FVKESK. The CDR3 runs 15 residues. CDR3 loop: CASSHRVASNEKLFF. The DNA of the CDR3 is TGTGCCAGCAGCCATCGGGTAGCGTCTAATGAAAAACTGTTTTTT.

The CDR3 DNA sequence: TGTGCCAGCAGTCCTACAGGGGTGCGGAACATTCAGTACTTC. It encodes CASSPTGVRNIQYF. The V gene is TRBV28, the J gene TRBJ2-4; 7 bases are a match to TRBD1. CDR3 length: 14 residues. Germline CDR1 is MDHEN and CDR2 is SYDVKM. The J segment lost 7 bases and the V segment lost 5 bases, leaving 8 bases of the junction unmatched. Together with reference TRBV28 and TRBJ2-4, the CDR3 gives the full variable domain: DVKVTQSSRYLVKRTGEKVFLECVQDMDHENMFWYRQDPGLGLRLIYFSYDVKMKEKGDIPEGYSVSREKKERFSLILESASTNQTSMYLCASSPTGVRNIQYFGAGTRLSVL.

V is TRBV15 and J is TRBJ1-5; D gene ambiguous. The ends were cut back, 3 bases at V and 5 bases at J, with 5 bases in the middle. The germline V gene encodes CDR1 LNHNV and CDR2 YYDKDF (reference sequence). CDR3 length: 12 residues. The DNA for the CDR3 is TGTGCCACCAGCAGGAAGGATCAGCCCCAGCATTTT. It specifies CATSRKDQPQHF.

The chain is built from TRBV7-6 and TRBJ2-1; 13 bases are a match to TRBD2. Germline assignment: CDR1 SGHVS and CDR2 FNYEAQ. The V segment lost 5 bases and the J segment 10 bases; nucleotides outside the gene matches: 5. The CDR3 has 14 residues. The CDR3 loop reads CASSARTSGGEQFF. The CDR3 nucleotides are TGTGCCAGCAGCGCCCGGACTAGCGGGGGCGAGCAGTTCTTC. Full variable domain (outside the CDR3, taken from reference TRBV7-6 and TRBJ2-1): GAGVSQSPRYKVTKRGQDVALRCDPISGHVSLYWYRQALGQGPEFLTYFNYEAQQDKSGLPNDRFSAERPEGSISTLTIQRTEQRDSAMYRCASSARTSGGEQFFGPGTRLTVL.

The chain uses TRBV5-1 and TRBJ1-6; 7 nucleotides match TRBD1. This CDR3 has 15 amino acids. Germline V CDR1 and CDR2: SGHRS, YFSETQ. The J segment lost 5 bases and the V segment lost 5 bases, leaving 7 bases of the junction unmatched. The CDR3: CASRPPGQNNSPLHF. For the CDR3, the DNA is TGCGCCAGCAGACCCCCGGGACAGAATAATTCACCCCTCCACTTT.

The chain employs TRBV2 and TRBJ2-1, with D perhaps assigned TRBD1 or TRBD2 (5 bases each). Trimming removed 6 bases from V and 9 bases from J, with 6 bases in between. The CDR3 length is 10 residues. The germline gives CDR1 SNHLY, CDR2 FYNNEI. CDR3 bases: TGTGCCAGCAGGGGACGTGAGCAGTTCTTC. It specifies CASRGREQFF.

The CDR3 region has the DNA TGTGCCAGCAGTGGGAGCGGGAACTACGAGCAGTACTTC. Its protein product is CASSGSGNYEQYF. The genes are TRBV2 and TRBJ2-7, with TRBD2 matching over 7 bases. The CDR3 is 13 residues long. In germline, CDR1 is SNHLY, CDR2 FYNNEI. V shed 4 bases, J shed 3 bases, and the junction held 3 bases outside the gene matches.

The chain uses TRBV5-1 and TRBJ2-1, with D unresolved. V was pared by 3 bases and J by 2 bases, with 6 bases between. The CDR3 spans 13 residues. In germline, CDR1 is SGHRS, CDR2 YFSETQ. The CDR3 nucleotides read TGCGCCAGCAGCTCGGGTCCCTACAATGAGCAGTTCTTC. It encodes CASSSGPYNEQFF. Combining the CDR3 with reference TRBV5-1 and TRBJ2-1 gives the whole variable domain KAGVTQTPRYLIKTRGQQVTLSCSPISGHRSVSWYQQTPGQGLQFLFEYFSETQRNKGNFPGRFSGRQFSNSRSEMNVSTLELGDSALYLCASSSGPYNEQFFGPGTRLTVL.

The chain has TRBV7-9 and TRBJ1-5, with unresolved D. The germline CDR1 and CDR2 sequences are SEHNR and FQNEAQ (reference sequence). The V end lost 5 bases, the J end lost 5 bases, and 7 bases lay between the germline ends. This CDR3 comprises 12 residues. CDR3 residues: CASSRNYQPQHF. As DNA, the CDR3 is TGTGCCAGCAGCAGAAATTATCAGCCCCAGCATTTT.

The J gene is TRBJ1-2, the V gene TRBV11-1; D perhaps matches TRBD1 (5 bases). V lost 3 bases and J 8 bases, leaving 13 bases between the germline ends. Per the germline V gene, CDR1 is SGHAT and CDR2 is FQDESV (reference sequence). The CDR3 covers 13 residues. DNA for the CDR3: TGTGCCAGCAGCTTCAACCAGGGCATGGGCTACACCTTC. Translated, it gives CASSFNQGMGYTF.

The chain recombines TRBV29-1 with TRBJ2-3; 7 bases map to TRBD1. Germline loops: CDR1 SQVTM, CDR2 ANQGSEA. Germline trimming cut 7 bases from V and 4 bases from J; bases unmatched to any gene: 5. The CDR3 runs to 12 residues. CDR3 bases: TGCAGCGAGACAGGGTTGGCAGATACGCAGTATTTT. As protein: CSETGLADTQYF.